This TCR beta chain emerged from a study of blood T cell repertoires in COVID-19. Study overall: Researchers got acute and convalescent COVID-19 samples from the United States, Italy and Spain. T cells, B-cell-depleted T cells, or PBMCs provided the cDNA or gDNA that served as material.

Original processing methods: Estimated nucleated cell counts came from reference gene primer amplification. Data came from immunoSEQ multiplex PCR; TCRdb stores just in-frame clones and leaves some out. The V and J calls and clone size come from that table; D and trimming were worked out from the DNA. The table lists just under 85,000 clones, 65% to 85% of them singletons. This clone was detected once. V lost 4 bases and J 6 bases, leaving 15 bases between the germline ends. The CDR3 runs 14 residues. Germline V CDR1 and CDR2: SGHDT, YYEEEE. The clonotype comes from a woman aged 60 to 75 with acute or convalescent COVID-19. Sequencing was performed on peripheral blood. V gene TRBV5-6 combines with J gene TRBJ2-3; perhaps TRBD1 as D (6 bases). In nucleotides, the CDR3 is TGTGCCAGCAGCACCGGGACACCCACGGATACGCAGTATTTT. Protein product: CASSTGTPTDTQYF.